This T cell receptor beta chain was captured by sequencing in a study of OX40 agonist ivuxolimab in advanced cancers. Across the study: An agonistic anti-OX40 (CD134) antibody, ivuxolimab, was used to treat the patients. Intravenous ivuxolimab at 0.01 to 10 mg/kg was given to patients every 2 weeks. Broader study findings: Clonal expansion in partial responders at 0.1-3.0 mg/kg ranked among the lowest.

This table comes from immunoSEQ multiplex PCR, and its TCRdb copy is limited to in-frame clones, with some not included. The sample yields over 30,000 clones, more than 75% seen once. The sample holds a few counts of this clone. Antigen: not known. The same CDR3 can be traced to other DNA sequences in this sample. The J segment lost 4 bases and the V segment lost 4 bases, leaving 6 bases of the junction unmatched. Looked up from germline, CDR1 is MDHEN and CDR2 is SYDVKM. This CDR3 spans 15 amino acids. This TCR was sampled from an adult with an advanced solid tumor such as melanoma, head and neck, liver or kidney cancer. J is TRBJ1-3 and V is TRBV28, with 8 positions matching TRBD1. The specimen comprised CD4+ or CD8+ T cells sorted from blood, sampled in a trial of the OX40 agonist ivuxolimab. The CDR3 DNA reads TGTGCCAGCAGTTCCACAGGGGGATCCGGAAACACCATATATTTT. Translated, it gives CASSSTGGSGNTIYF.